The 20 T cell receptor beta chains given below trace back to one sample, sequenced in a study of beta chain features in type 1 diabetes. Reverse transcription of all isolated RNA meant that expressed TCRB transcripts were sequenced. Libraries were prepared by immunoSEQ multiplex PCR; TCRdb keeps only in-frame clonotypes and omits some of them. The data show 200,000 to 250,000 clones, 9% to 10% seen once. Sequencing was carried out using naive CD4+ T cells from blood. The receptors derive from a woman between 18 and 29 years old in good health.

This clone was detected a few times. The chain carries TRBV2 and TRBJ2-7, with D maybe TRBD1 (5 bases). CDR3 length equals 14 residues. With 2 bases removed from V and 4 bases from J, the gap between germline ends came to 12 bases. Germline V gives CDR1 SNHLY, CDR2 FYNNEI. This chain's CDR3 is CASSEQGKGYEQYF. The CDR3 bases are TGTGCCAGCAGTGAACAGGGCAAAGGATACGAGCAGTACTTC.

This clone showed up just a few times. This specimen includes other DNA sequences encoding the same CDR3. This chain joins TRBV28 and TRBJ2-7, with 7 bases aligning to TRBD2. V trimming: 9 bases; J trimming: 3 bases; junction bases outside the gene matches: 2. CDR1 and CDR2 (germline): MDHEN, SYDVKM. The CDR3 extends over 11 amino acids. CDR3 sequence: CASRGVYEQYF. In DNA, the CDR3 is TGTGCCAGTCGGGGGGTCTACGAGCAGTACTTC.

V usage is TRBV19 and J usage is TRBJ1-2, with D hard to call. The CDR3 consists of 13 residues. CDR1 and CDR2 (germline): LNHDA, SQIVND (reference sequence). Between the trimmed V and J ends, which lost 1 base and 4 bases, there was a span of 7 bases. DNA for the CDR3: TGTGCCAGTAGTATAGCCAGCGCCTATGGCTACACCTTC. It specifies CASSIASAYGYTF.

This clone was seen a handful of times. The J gene is TRBJ1-1, the V gene TRBV5-1, with 7 positions matching TRBD1. V shed 4 bases and J 1 base; nucleotides not matched to a gene: 7. This CDR3 region has 15 residues. Germline V gene data show CDR1 as SGHRS and CDR2 as YFSETQ. CDR3 DNA: TGCGCCAGCAGCCAACAGGGGATAGGGAACACTGAAGCTTTCTTT. The encoded protein is CASSQQGIGNTEAFF.

This clone appeared a few times. Additional DNA sequences in this sample encode the identical CDR3. V gene TRBV18 combines with J gene TRBJ2-7; a weak D match, TRBD2 (6 bases). The ends were cut back, 4 bases at V and 0 bases at J, with 10 bases in the middle. The CDR3 contains 14 residues. The germline V gene encodes CDR1 KGHSH and CDR2 LQKENI. The DNA for the CDR3 is TGTGCCAGCTCACTAGGGACTGGCTCCTACGAGCAGTACTTC. Protein product: CASSLGTGSYEQYF.

This clone turned up a few times. CDR3 region: CASSQTGRNYEQYF. CDR3 DNA: TGCGCCAGCAGCCAGACAGGGAGAAACTACGAGCAGTACTTC. The chain employs TRBV4-1 and TRBJ2-7, with 7 nucleotides matching TRBD1. Losses at the gene ends were 3 bases for V and 3 bases for J; bases not matched to a gene: 5. This CDR3 is built from 14 residues. Germline values: CDR1 MGHRA, CDR2 YSYEKL.

The rearrangement uses TRBV28 and TRBJ2-5, with TRBD1 matching over 7 bases. CDR1 MDHEN and CDR2 SYDVKM come from the germline V gene. This CDR3 region has 15 residues. The V segment lost 6 bases and the J segment 4 bases; nucleotides outside the gene matches: 11. CDR3: CASSLQGRGRETQYF. The CDR3 DNA follows: TGTGCCAGCAGCCTCCAGGGCAGGGGGAGAGAGACCCAGTACTTC. The full variable domain, in which reference TRBV28 and TRBJ2-5 provide the parts outside the CDR3, is DVKVTQSSRYLVKRTGEKVFLECVQDMDHENMFWYRQDPGLGLRLIYFSYDVKMKEKGDIPEGYSVSREKKERFSLILESASTNQTSMYLCASSLQGRGRETQYFGPGTRLLVL.

The chain is built from TRBV30 and TRBJ2-1; TRBD1 is a possible D gene (5 bases). This CDR3 has 14 amino acids. Trimming took 0 bases from V and 7 from J, leaving 13 bases between them. CDR1 is GTSNPN, CDR2 SVGIG, per germline (reference sequence). CDR3 amino acids: CAWSVNRLGNEQFF. CDR3 in DNA: TGTGCCTGGAGTGTAAACAGGTTGGGGAATGAGCAGTTCTTC.

This clone was counted between two and nine times. CDR3 amino acids: CASSRSGGDLTDTQYF. CDR3 nucleotides: TGTGCCAGCTCACGATCAGGGGGCGATCTAACAGATACGCAGTATTTT. J is TRBJ2-3 and V is TRBV18; TRBD1 matches at 8 bases. Germline CDR1 KGHSH, CDR2 LQKENI. The CDR3 totals 16 residues. With V trimmed by 4 bases and J by 3 bases, 9 bases remained unmatched. The whole variable domain, remainder taken from reference TRBV18 and TRBJ2-3, is NAGVMQNPRHLVRRRGQEARLRCSPMKGHSHVYWYRQLPEEGLKFMVYLQKENIIDESGMPKERFSAEFPKEGPSILRIQQVVRGDSAAYFCASSRSGGDLTDTQYFGPGTRLTVL.

This clone was counted only a few times. CDR3 coding DNA: TGTGCCAGCAGCCAGAACATCCGTCGATTGGGACAGGGGGGCAATACCGGGGAGCTGTTTTTT. As protein: CASSQNIRRLGQGGNTGELFF. This chain links TRBV7-8 with TRBJ2-2; 11 positions agree with TRBD1. The CDR3 contains 21 residues. CDR1 is SGHVS and CDR2 is FQNEAQ in the germline V gene. The J segment lost 5 bases and the V segment lost 5 bases, leaving 22 bases of the junction unmatched.

CDR3 residues: CASSQGGGNTGELFF. CDR3 coding DNA: TGTGCCAGCAGCCAGGGAGGGGGGAACACCGGGGAGCTGTTTTTT. V and J are TRBV5-4 and TRBJ2-2, with D perhaps TRBD2 (7 bases). There are 15 residues in the CDR3. V was cut by 4 bases and J by 1 base, with 11 bases left in between. The V gene's germline CDR1 is SGHNT and CDR2 YYREEE (reference sequence).

The gene calls are TRBV6-6 and TRBJ2-3; 9 nucleotides agree with TRBD1. The J segment lost 5 bases and the V segment lost 8 bases, leaving 8 bases of the junction unmatched. This CDR3 has 14 residues. CDR1 and CDR2 from the germline V gene are MNHNY and SVGAGI (reference sequence). CDR3 DNA sequence: TGTGCCAGCGGCGTAGGACAGGGGAGAGATACGCAGTATTTT. Amino acid sequence: CASGVGQGRDTQYF.

This clone was seen more than once but under ten times. The chain is built from TRBV2 and TRBJ2-4; perhaps TRBD2 as D (5 bases). The V and J ends lost 3 bases and 0 bases respectively, with 12 bases between them. Germline V gene sequence: CDR1 SNHLY, CDR2 FYNNEI. The CDR3 contains 16 residues. The CDR3 nucleotides are TGTGCCAGCAGTGAGAGGGCGGTGGGAGCCAAAAACATTCAGTACTTC. Protein product: CASSERAVGAKNIQYF.

This clone was observed a few times. The CDR3 region is CASSPTGVNQPQHF. The CDR3, as DNA: TGTGCCAGCTCACCGACAGGGGTCAATCAGCCCCAGCATTTT. V gene TRBV18 combines with J gene TRBJ1-5; 8 bases agree with TRBD1. Per germline, CDR1 KGHSH and CDR2 LQKENI. With V trimmed by 3 bases and J by 3 bases, 1 base remained unmatched. The CDR3 length is 14 residues.

The rearrangement links TRBV29-1 to TRBJ2-3, with 13 bases fitting TRBD2. The germline V gene has CDR1 SQVTM and CDR2 ANQGSEA. There are 15 residues in the CDR3. With 6 bases clipped from V and 2 bases from J, the junction kept 5 bases outside the gene matches. DNA for the CDR3: TGCAGCGTGGGACTAGCGGGGACCTACACAGATACGCAGTATTTT. This gives the protein CSVGLAGTYTDTQYF.

This clone was seen more than once but under ten times. The chain employs TRBV5-6 and TRBJ1-1; weak D call: TRBD1 (5 bases). Germline loops: CDR1 SGHDT, CDR2 YYEEEE. The CDR3 runs 11 residues. V lost 4 bases, J lost 7 bases, and 8 bases lay in between. CDR3 loop: CASSLDSEAFF. For the CDR3, the DNA is TGTGCCAGCAGCCTCGACAGTGAAGCTTTCTTT.

This clone was detected only a few times. The chain uses TRBV28 and TRBJ2-7; 7 nucleotides line up with TRBD1. CDR1 and CDR2 from the germline V gene are MDHEN and SYDVKM. The CDR3 is made up of 14 amino acids. The V gene end was trimmed by 2 bases and the J gene end by 0 bases; junction bases not matched to a gene: 1. CDR3 loop: CASSLGDSSYEQYF. The DNA for the CDR3 is TGTGCCAGCAGTTTAGGGGACAGCTCCTACGAGCAGTACTTC.

The chain employs TRBV10-2 and TRBJ2-5; 10 bases align to TRBD1. J was trimmed by 4 bases and V by 0 bases; bases with no gene match: 5. The CDR3 has 16 amino acids. Germline V gene data show CDR1 as WSHSY and CDR2 as SAAADI. The chain's CDR3 is CASSESTWTGGETQYF. The CDR3 nucleotides read TGCGCCAGCAGTGAGTCGACATGGACAGGGGGAGAGACCCAGTACTTC.

This clone was counted between two and nine times. The chain links TRBV16 to TRBJ1-2, with TRBD1 identical over 8 bases. This CDR3 spans 13 amino acids. CDR1 and CDR2 from the germline V gene are KGHSY and FQNENV. V lost 3 bases, J lost 5 bases, and 2 bases stayed unmatched. Written as DNA, the CDR3 is TGTGCCAGCAGCCAGGGACAGGAGTATGGCTACACCTTC. Its translation: CASSQGQEYGYTF. Using reference TRBV16 and TRBJ1-2 for the parts outside the CDR3, the full variable domain is GEEVAQTPKHLVRGEGQKAKLYCAPIKGHSYVFWYQQVLKNEFKFLISFQNENVFDETGMPKERFSAKCLPNSPCSLEIQATKLEDSAVYFCASSQGQEYGYTFGSGTRLTVV.

The chain joins TRBV9 to TRBJ1-1, with D possibly TRBD1 on 5 matching bases. The germline CDR1 and CDR2 sequences are SGDLS and YYNGEE. The ends were cut back, 3 bases at V and 6 bases at J, with 12 bases in the middle. The CDR3 length is 13 residues. This CDR3 is CASSALQASEAFF. As DNA, the CDR3 is TGTGCCAGCAGCGCTTTACAGGCCTCTGAAGCTTTCTTT.